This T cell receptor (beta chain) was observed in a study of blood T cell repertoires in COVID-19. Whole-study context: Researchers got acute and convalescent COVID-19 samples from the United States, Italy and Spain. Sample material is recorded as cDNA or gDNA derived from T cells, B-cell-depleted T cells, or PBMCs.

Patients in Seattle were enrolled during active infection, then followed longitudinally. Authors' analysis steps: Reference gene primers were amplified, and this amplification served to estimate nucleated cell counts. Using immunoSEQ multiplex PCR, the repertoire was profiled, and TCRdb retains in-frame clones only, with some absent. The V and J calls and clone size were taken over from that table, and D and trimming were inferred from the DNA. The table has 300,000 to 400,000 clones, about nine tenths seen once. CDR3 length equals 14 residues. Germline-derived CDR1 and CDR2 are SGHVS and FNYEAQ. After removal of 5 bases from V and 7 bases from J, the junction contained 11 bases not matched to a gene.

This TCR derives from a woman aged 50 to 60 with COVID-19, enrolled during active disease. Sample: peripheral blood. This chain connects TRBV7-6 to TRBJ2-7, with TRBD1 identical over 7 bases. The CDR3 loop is CASSLQDREGEQYF. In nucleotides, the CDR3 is TGTGCCAGCAGCCTCCAAGACAGGGAAGGAGAGCAGTACTTC.